Each of the 10 T cell receptor beta chains below was sequenced from the same sample in a study of T cells in Graves' hyperthyroidism and ophthalmopathy. TCR beta CDR3 regions were amplified from RNA transcripts. A first-round RT-PCR of the TCR CDR3 used the HTBI primer set. MiXCR, applied by TCRdb to the multiplex PCR reads, yields one record per CDR3 protein. Here the sample spans fewer than 550,000 distinct CDR3 sequences, approximately 14% being singletons. The sample was blood. All receptors come from a woman under 30 with Graves' hyperthyroidism.

This clonotype was seen only a few times. The rearrangement uses TRBV7-9 and TRBJ1-5; 8 bases line up with TRBD1. V shed 5 bases and J 3 bases; nucleotides not matched to a gene: 3. CDR3 size: 14 residues. The germline V gene encodes CDR1 SEHNR and CDR2 FQNEAQ (reference sequence). The CDR3 loop is CASSLQGVNQPQHF. CDR3 sequence (DNA): TGTGCCAGCAGCCTACAGGGGGTCAATCAGCCCCAGCATTTT.

This clonotype was detected ten times or more. This chain joins TRBV7-9 and TRBJ2-7; D call uncertain. Between the trimmed V and J ends, which lost 3 bases and 2 bases, there was a span of 14 bases. This CDR3 spans 15 amino acids. CDR1 and CDR2 (germline): SEHNR, FQNEAQ (reference sequence). CDR3 amino acids: CASSLMGSPPYEQYF. CDR3 nucleotide sequence: TGTGCCAGCAGCTTGATGGGATCCCCCCCCTACGAGCAGTACTTC.

This clonotype has at least ten counts. The chain couples TRBV20-1 to TRBJ2-1, with 9 bases aligning to TRBD1. Germline V gene data show CDR1 as DFQATT and CDR2 as SNEGSKA (reference sequence). The CDR3 is made up of 14 amino acids. The V and J ends lost 5 bases and 6 bases, in that order; junction bases with no gene match: 8. The CDR3 bases are TGCAGTGCTCCTACAGGGGGCGCGCTCAATGAGCAGTTCTTC. The encoded protein is CSAPTGGALNEQFF.

This clonotype was counted ten times or more. This chain links TRBV11-3 with TRBJ2-1; maybe TRBD1 (6 bases). The CDR3 loop spans 16 amino acids. Germline assignment: CDR1 SGHNT and CDR2 YENEEA. Trimming took off 5 bases at V and 4 bases at J, with 18 bases between the two ends. This CDR3 reads CASSPLGTNIYNEQFF. In DNA form, the CDR3 reads TGTGCCAGCAGCCCACTCGGGACAAATATTTACAATGAGCAGTTCTTC.

The chain combines TRBV5-1 with TRBJ1-1; TRBD1 matches at 8 bases. Germline V lookup: CDR1 SGHRS, CDR2 YFSETQ. V was clipped by 0 bases and J by 6 bases; unmatched bases: 10. This CDR3 has 16 amino acids. CDR3 residues: CASSLDPGGATAEAFF. Written as DNA, the CDR3 is TGCGCCAGCAGCTTGGATCCAGGGGGCGCAACAGCTGAAGCTTTCTTT.

This clonotype was seen just once. V gene TRBV5-4 combines with J gene TRBJ2-7; D may be TRBD2 (6 bases). The CDR3 length is 13 residues. Trimming left V 2 bases short and J 7 bases short, with 13 bases between. Germline lookup yields CDR1 SGHNT and CDR2 YYREEE (reference sequence). In nucleotides, the CDR3 is TGTGCCAGCAGCTTCCGGGACTCTTGGGAGCAGTACTTC. This sequence encodes CASSFRDSWEQYF.

In this sample, this clonotype turned up many times. CDR3 nucleotides: TGCGCCAGCAGCTTGTCCCCCCGGACAGGGGGTAATGAAAAACTGTTTTTT. It is translated as CASSLSPRTGGNEKLFF. The chain uses TRBV5-1 and TRBJ1-4; 10 nucleotides align to TRBD1. Germline CDR1 reads SGHRS; CDR2 reads YFSETQ. The CDR3 extends over 17 amino acids. Trimming removed 1 base from V and 4 bases from J; junction bases left unmatched: 7.

This clonotype was observed many times. The CDR3 loop reads CASSEWGLARYEQYF. CDR3 DNA: TGTGCCAGCAGTGAATGGGGACTAGCCCGATACGAGCAGTACTTC. The chain uses TRBV6-1 and TRBJ2-7, with 9 positions matching TRBD2. CDR1 is MNHNS, CDR2 SASEGT, per germline. Unmatched junction bases numbered 6, after V lost 2 bases and J lost 4 bases. The CDR3 length is 15 residues.

This clonotype was recorded many times. The genes are TRBV30 and TRBJ1-5, with 8 bases lining up with TRBD1. V gave up 2 bases and J gave up 2 bases; unmatched junction bases: 8. From germline, CDR1 is GTSNPN and CDR2 SVGIG (reference sequence). The CDR3 extends over 16 amino acids. The CDR3 protein is CAWSPDRVGGNQPQHF. The CDR3 bases are TGTGCCTGGAGTCCGGACAGGGTCGGTGGCAATCAGCCCCAGCATTTT.

The chain is built from TRBV12-3 or TRBV12-4 and TRBJ1-2; D is ambiguous. The CDR3 length is 13 residues. Trimming removed 2 bases at V and 4 bases at J, with 8 bases between. The CDR3 region is CASSLRTLYGYTF. CDR3 sequence (DNA): TGTGCCAGCAGTTTAAGGACCCTCTATGGCTACACCTTC.